This entry is about one T cell receptor beta chain. Its target is not known. The data originate from a study of T cell clonotyping in hematopoietic cell transplantation. The study, taken as a whole, reports: Broader posttransplant TCR repertoire diversity was predicted by graft donor and pretransplant recipient Inverse Simpson Index values. Pathologically expanded recipient clonotypes increased progressively from day 30 to day 180 as diversity fell.

The CDR3 loop spans 17 amino acids. The germline V gene has CDR1 MGHRA and CDR2 YSYEKL. V gave up 0 bases and J gave up 11 bases, with 25 bases separating them. Repertoires were generated with immunoSEQ multiplex PCR, while TCRdb's copy carries only in-frame clones and drops some. The profile covers roughly 10,000 clones, with over 60% appearing a single time and about 49% taken by the ten largest. The starting material was peripheral blood mononuclear cells, obtained 180 days after allogeneic stem cell transplant. This clonotype was obtained from a female patient between 50 and 59 years old who had an allogeneic stem cell transplant from a related donor, so the T cells may come from the graft donor. Some clones in this sample may be carry-over from other donors' samples. J is TRBJ1-1 and V is TRBV4-1; D is unresolved. This CDR3 reads CASSQDPLSLARLMAFF. CDR3 sequence (DNA): TGCGCCAGCAGCCAAGATCCGTTGAGTCTAGCCAGGTTGATGGCTTTCTTT.